This T cell receptor beta chain came from a study of somatic mutations in cytotoxic T cells in rheumatoid arthritis. J was trimmed by 8 bases and V by 3 bases; bases with no gene match: 7. Germline-derived CDR1 and CDR2 are MNHNS and SASEGT. The length of the CDR3 is 15 residues. Each population, CD4+ and CD8+ cells, was isolated by positive magnetic bead selection and checked for purity by flow cytometry. Profiling relied on immunoSEQ multiplex PCR, and the TCRdb table lists in-frame clones only, not all of them. The sample yields approximately 5,800 clones, roughly 80% seen once. This TCR came from an adult with rheumatoid arthritis. Sequenced sample: CD8+ T cells sorted from blood. The V gene is TRBV6-1, the J gene TRBJ1-4; 9 bases are shared with TRBD1. The CDR3 bases are TGTGCCAGCAGTGAGGCTACAGGGGGCGAGGAAAAACTGTTTTTT. Its protein product is CASSEATGGEEKLFF.